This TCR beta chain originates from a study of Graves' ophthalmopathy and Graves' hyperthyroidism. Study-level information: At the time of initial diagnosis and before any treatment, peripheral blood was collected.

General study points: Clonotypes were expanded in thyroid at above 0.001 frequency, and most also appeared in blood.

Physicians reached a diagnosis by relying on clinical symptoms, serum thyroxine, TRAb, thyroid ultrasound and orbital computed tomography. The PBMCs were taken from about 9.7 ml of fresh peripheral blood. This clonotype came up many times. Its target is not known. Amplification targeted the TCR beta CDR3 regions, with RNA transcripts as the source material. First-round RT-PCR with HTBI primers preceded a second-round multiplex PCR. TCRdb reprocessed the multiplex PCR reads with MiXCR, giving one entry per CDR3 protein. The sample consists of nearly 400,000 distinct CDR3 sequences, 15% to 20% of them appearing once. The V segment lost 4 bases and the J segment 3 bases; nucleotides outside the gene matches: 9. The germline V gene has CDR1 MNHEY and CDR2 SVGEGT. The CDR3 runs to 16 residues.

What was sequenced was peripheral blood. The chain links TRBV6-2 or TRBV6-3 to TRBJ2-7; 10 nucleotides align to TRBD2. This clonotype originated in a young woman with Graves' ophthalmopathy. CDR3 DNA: TGTGCCAGCAGTTCGCGAGGACTAGCGGAGATCTACGAGCAGTACTTC. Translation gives CASSSRGLAEIYEQYF.